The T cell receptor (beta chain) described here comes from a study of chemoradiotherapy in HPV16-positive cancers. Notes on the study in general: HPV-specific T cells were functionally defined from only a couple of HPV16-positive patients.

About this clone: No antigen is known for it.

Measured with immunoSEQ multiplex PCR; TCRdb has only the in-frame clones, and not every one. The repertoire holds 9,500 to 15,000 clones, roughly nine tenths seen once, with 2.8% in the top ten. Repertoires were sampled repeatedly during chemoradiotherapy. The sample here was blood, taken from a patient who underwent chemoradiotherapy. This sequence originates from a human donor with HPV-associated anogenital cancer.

The CDR3 region is CASSRGGTNTDTQYF. CDR3 nucleotide sequence: TGTGCCAGCAGTAGGGGGGGGACTAACACAGATACGCAGTATTTT. The genes are TRBV6-5 and TRBJ2-3; possibly TRBD2 for D (7 bases). This CDR3 has 15 residues. With 5 bases removed from V and 2 bases from J, the gap between germline ends came to 14 bases. In germline, CDR1 is MNHEY, CDR2 SVGAGI.